This TCR beta chain appears in the sequencing data of a study of vaccination and CD4 T cells after COVID-19. Treatment defined: approximately 10-day PBMC culture with coronavirus spike peptide pools or control peptides (ViraFEST assay). Notes on this clonotype: Its specificity is not known.

The V gene's germline CDR1 is GTSNPN and CDR2 SVGIG (reference sequence). CDR3 length: 13 residues. J lost 3 bases, V lost 2 bases, and 3 bases had no gene match. Cultured CD4+ T-cell DNA underwent Oncomine TCR Beta short-read sequencing. TCRdb re-analysed the PCR reads in MiXCR, keeping a single row per CDR3 protein. The table lists some 11,000 distinct CDR3 sequences, under 75% of them singletons. This TCR came from a human donor who had recovered from COVID-19. The genes are TRBV30 and TRBJ2-5; 7 bases are a match to TRBD1. Sample: CD4+ T cells from blood, cultured in vitro. CDR3 sequence: CAWSRQGEETQYF. The CDR3 nucleotides are TGTGCCTGGAGTAGACAGGGAGAAGAGACCCAGTACTTC.